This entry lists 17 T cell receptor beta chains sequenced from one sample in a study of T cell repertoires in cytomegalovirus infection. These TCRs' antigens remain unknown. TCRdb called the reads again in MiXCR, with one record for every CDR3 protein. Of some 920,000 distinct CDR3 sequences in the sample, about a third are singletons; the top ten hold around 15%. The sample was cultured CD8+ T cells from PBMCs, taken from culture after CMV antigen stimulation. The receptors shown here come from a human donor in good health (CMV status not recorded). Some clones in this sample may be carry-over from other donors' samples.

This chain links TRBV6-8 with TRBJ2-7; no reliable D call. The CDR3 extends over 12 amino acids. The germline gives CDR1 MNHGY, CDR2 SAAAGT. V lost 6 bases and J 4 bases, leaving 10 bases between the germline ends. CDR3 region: CASSKKGYEQYF. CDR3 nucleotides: TGTGCCAGCAGCAAGAAGGGATACGAGCAGTACTTC.

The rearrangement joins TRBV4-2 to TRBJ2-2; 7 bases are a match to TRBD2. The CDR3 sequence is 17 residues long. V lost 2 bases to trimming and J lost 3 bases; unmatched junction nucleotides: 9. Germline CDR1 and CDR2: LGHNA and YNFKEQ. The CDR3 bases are TGTGCCAGCAGCCAACGGGGGGAGAGGGCGTACACCGGGGAGCTGTTTTTT. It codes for CASSQRGERAYTGELFF.

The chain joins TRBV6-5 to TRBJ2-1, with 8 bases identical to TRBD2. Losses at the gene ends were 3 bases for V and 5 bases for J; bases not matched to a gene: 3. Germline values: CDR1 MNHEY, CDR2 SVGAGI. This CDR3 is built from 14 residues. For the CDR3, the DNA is TGTGCCAGCAGTTATACTAGCGGTCACAATGAGCAGTTCTTC. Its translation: CASSYTSGHNEQFF.

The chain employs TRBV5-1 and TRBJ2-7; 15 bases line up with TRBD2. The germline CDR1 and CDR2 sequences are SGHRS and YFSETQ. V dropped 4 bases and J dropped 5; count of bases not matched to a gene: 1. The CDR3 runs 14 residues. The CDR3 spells CASSRTSGGDEQYF. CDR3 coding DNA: TGCGCCAGCAGCCGGACTAGCGGGGGGGACGAGCAGTACTTC. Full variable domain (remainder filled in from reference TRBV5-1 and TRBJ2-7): KAGVTQTPRYLIKTRGQQVTLSCSPISGHRSVSWYQQTPGQGLQFLFEYFSETQRNKGNFPGRFSGRQFSNSRSEMNVSTLELGDSALYLCASSRTSGGDEQYFGPGTRLTVT.

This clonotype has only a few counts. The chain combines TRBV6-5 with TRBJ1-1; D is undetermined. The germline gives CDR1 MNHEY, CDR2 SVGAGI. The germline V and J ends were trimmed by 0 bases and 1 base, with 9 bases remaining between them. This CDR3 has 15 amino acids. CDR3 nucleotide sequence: TGTGCCAGCAGTTACTCAGCGATTGGGAACACTGAAGCTTTCTTT. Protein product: CASSYSAIGNTEAFF.

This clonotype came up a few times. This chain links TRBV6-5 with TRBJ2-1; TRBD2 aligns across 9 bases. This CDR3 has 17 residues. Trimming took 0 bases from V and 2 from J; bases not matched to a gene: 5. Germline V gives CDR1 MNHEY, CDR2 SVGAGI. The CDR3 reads CASSYSVSGGPYNEQFF. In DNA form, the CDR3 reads TGTGCCAGCAGTTACTCGGTTAGCGGGGGCCCCTACAATGAGCAGTTCTTC.

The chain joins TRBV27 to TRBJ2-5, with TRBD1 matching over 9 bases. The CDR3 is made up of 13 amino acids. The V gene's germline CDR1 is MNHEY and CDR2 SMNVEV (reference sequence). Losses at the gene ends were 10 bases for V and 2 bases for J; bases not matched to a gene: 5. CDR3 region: CATNGQGQETQYF. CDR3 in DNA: TGTGCCACGAACGGACAGGGGCAAGAGACCCAGTACTTC.

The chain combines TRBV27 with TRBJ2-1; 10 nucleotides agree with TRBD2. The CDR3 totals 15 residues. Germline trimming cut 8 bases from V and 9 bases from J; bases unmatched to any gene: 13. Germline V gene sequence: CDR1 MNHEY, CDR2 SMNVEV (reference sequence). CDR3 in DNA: TGTGCCAGCCGGGTAGCGGGGGGACGGGTAGTTGAGCAGTTCTTC. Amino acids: CASRVAGGRVVEQFF.

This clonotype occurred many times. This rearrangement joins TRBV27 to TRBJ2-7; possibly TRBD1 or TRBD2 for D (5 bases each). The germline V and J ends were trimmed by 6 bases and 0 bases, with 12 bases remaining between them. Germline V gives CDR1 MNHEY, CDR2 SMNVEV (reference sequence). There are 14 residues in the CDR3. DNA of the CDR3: TGTGCCAGCAGCTTGGGACGGAGCTCCTACGAGCAGTACTTC. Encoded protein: CASSLGRSSYEQYF.

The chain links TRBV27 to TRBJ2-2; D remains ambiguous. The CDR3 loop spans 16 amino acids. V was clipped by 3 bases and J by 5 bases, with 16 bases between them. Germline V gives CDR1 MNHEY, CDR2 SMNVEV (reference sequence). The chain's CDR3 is CASSFLHRLGTGELFF. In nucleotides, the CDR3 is TGTGCCAGCAGTTTCTTACACCGGTTGGGAACCGGGGAGCTGTTTTTT.

As DNA, the CDR3 is TGTGCCAGCGAGGAGGGGCGGGCCAATCAGCCCCAGCATTTT. The encoded protein is CASEEGRANQPQHF. The V gene is TRBV6-2 or TRBV6-3, the J gene TRBJ1-5; TRBD1 is a possible D gene (5 bases). CDR1 is MNHEY, CDR2 SVGEGT, per germline. The V gene lost 8 bases and the J gene lost 3 bases, with 14 bases spanning the gap. The CDR3 spans 14 residues.

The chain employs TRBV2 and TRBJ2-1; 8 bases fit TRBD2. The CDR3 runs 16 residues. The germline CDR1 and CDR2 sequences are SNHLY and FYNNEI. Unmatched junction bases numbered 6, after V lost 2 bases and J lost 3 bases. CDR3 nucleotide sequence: TGTGCCAGCAGTGAAAGGGGCGGGGGGTACTACAATGAGCAGTTCTTC. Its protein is CASSERGGGYYNEQFF.

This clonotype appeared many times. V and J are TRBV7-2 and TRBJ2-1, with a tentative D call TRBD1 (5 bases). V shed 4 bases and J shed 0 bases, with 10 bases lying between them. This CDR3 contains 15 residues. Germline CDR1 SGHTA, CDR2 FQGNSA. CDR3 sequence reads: CASSSDITSYNEQFF. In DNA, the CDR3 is TGTGCCAGCAGCTCGGACATAACCTCCTACAATGAGCAGTTCTTC.

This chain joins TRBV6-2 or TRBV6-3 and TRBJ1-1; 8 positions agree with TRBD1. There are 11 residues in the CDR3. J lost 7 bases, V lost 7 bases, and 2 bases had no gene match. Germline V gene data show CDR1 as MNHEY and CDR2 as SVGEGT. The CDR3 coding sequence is TGTGCCAGCACCGACAGGGGTGAAGCTTTCTTT. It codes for CASTDRGEAFF.

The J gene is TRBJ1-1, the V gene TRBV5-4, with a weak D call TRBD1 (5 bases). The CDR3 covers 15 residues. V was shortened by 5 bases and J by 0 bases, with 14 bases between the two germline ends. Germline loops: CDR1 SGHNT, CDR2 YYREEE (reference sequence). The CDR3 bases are TGTGCCAGCAGGTGGGGGAGCGCCATGAACACTGAAGCTTTCTTT. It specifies CASRWGSAMNTEAFF. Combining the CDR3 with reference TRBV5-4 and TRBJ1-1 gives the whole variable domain ETGVTQSPTHLIKTRGQQVTLRCSSQSGHNTVSWYQQALGQGPQFIFQYYREEENGRGNFPPRFSGLQFPNYSSELNVNALELDDSALYLCASRWGSAMNTEAFFGQGTRLTVV.

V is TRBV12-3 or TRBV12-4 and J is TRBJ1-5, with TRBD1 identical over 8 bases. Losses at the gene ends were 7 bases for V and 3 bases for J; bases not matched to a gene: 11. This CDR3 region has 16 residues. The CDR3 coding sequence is TGTGCCAGCACAACTGGGACAGGTAGTCCCAATCAGCCCCAGCATTTT. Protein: CASTTGTGSPNQPQHF.

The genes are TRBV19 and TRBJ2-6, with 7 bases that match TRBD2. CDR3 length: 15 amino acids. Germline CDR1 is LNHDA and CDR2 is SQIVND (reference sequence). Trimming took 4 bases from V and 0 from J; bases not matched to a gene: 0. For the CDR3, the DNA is TGTGCCAGTAGTAGGGAGGGCTCTGGGGCCAACGTCCTGACTTTC. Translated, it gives CASSREGSGANVLTF. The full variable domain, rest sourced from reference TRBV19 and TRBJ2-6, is DGGITQSPKYLFRKEGQNVTLSCEQNLNHDAMYWYRQDPGQGLRLIYYSQIVNDFQKGDIAEGYSVSREKKESFPLTVTSAQKNPTAFYLCASSREGSGANVLTFGAGSRLTVL.